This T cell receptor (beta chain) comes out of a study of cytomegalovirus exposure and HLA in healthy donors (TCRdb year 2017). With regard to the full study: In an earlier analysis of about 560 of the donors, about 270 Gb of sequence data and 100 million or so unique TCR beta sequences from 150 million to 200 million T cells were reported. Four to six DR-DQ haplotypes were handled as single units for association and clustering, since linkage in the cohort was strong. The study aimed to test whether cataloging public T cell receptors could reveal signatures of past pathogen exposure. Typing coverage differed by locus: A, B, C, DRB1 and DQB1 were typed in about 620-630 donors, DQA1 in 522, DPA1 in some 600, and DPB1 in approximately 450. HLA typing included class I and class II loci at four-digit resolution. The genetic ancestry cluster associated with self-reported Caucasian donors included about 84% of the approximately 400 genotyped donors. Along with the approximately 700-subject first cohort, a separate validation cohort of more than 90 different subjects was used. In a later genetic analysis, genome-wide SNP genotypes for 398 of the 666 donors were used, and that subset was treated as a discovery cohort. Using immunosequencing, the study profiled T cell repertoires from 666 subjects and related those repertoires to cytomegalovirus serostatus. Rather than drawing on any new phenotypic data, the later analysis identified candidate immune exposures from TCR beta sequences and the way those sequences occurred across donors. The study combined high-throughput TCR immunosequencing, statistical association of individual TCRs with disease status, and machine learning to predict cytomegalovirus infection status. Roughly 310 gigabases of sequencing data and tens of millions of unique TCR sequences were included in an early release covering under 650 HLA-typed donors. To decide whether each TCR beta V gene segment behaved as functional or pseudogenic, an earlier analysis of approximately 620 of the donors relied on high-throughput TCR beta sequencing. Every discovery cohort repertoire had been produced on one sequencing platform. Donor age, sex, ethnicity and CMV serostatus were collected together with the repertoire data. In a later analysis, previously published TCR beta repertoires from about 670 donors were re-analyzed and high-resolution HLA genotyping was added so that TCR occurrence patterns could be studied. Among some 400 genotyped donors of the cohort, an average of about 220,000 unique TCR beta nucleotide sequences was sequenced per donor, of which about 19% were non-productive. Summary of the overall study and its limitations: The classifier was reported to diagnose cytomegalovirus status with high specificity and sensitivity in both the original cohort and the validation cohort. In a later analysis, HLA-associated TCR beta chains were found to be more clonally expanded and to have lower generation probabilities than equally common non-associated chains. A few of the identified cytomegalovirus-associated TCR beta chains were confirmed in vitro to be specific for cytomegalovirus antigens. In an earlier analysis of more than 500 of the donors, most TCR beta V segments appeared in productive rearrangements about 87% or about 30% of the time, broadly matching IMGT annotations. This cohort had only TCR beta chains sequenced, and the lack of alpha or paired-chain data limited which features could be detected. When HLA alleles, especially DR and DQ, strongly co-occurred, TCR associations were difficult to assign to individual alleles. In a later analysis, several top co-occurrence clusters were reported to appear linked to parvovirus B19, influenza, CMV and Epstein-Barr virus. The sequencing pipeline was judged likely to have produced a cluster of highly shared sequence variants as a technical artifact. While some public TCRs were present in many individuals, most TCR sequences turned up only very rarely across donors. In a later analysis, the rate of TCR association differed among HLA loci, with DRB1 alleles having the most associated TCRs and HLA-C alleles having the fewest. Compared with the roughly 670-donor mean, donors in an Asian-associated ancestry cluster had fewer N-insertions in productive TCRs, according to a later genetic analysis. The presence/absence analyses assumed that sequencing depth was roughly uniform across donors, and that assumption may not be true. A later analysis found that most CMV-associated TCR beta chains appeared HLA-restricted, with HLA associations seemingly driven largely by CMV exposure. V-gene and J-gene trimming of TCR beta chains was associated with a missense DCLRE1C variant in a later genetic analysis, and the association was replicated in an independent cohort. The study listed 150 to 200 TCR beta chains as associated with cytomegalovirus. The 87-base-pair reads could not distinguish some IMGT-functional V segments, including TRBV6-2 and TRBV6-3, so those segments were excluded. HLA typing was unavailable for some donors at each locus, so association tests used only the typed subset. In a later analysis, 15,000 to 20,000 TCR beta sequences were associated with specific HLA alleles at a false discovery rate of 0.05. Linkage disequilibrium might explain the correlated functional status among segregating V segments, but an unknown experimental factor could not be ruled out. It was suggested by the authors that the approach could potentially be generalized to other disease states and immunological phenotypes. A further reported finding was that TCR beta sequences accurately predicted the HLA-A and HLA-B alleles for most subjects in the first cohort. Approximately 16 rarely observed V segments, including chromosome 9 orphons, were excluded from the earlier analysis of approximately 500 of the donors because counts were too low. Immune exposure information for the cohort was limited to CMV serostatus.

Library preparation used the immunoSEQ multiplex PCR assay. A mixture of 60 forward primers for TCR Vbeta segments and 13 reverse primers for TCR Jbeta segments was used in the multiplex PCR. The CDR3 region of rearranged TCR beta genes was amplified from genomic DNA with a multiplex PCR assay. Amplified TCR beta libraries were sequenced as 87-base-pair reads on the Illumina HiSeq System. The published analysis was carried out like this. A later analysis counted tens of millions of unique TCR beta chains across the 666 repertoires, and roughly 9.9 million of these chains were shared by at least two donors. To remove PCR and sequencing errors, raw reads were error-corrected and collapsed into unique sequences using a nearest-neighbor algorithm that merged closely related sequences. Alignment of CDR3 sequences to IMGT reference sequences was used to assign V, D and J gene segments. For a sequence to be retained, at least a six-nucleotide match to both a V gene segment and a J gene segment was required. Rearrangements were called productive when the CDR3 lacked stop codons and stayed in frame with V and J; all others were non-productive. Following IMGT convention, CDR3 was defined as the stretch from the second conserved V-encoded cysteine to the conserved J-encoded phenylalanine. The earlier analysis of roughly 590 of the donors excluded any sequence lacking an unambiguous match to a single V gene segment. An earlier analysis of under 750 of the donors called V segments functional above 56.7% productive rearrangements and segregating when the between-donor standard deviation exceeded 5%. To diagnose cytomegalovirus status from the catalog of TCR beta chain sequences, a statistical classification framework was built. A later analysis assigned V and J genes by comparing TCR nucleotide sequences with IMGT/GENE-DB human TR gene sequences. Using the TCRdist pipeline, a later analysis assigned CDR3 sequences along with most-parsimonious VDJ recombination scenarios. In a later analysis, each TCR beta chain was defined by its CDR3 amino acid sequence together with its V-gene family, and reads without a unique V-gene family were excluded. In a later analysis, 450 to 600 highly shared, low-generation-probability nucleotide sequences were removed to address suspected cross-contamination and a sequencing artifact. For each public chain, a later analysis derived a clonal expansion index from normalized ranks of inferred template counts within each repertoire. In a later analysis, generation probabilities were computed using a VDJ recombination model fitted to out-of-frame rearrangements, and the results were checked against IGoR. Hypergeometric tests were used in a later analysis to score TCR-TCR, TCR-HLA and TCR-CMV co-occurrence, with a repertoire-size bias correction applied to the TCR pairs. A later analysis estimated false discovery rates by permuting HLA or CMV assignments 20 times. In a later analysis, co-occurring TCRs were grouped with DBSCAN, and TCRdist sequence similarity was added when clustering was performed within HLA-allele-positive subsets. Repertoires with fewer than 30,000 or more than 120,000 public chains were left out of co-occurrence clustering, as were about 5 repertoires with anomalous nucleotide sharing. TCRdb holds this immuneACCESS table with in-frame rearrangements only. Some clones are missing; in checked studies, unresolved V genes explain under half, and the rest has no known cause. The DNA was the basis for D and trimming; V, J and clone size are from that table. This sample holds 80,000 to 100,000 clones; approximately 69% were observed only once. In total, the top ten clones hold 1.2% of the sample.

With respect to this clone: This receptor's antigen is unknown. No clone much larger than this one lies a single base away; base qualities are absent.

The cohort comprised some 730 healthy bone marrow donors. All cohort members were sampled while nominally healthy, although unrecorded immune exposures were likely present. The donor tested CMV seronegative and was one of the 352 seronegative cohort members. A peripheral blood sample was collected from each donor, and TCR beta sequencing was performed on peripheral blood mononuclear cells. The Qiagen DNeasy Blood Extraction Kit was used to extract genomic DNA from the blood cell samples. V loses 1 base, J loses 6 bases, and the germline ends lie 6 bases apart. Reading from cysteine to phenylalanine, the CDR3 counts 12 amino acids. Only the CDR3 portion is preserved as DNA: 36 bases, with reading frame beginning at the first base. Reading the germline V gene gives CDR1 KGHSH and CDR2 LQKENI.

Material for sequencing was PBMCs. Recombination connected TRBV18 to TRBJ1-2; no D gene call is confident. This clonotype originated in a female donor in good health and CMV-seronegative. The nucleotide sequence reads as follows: TGTGCCAGCTCACCACGAAGAGATGGCTACACCTTC. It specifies CASSPRRDGYTF.